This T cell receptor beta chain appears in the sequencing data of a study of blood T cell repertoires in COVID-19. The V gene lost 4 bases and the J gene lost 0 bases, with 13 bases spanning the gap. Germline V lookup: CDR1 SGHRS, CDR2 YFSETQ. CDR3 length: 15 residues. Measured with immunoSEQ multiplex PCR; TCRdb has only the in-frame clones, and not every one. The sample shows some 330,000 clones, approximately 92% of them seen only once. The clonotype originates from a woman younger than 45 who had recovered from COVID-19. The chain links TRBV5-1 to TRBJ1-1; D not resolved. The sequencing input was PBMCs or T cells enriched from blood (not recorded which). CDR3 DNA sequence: TGCGCCAGCAGCCCGAGGCCGGAAATGAACACTGAAGCTTTCTTT. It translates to CASSPRPEMNTEAFF.